This TCR beta chain was sequenced during a study of cytomegalovirus exposure and HLA in healthy donors. Primers included in the PCR were 60 Vbeta and 13 Jbeta primers. The repertoire was sequenced with immunoSEQ multiplex PCR; TCRdb's copy has only in-frame clones and lacks some. The table includes about 98,000 clones, approximately 72% detected once. Study-wide results and caveats: Earlier analysis yielded a pattern in which most TCR beta V segments were productive about 90% or about 30% of the time. Later analysis identified a missense DCLRE1C variant that was linked to TCR beta V- and J-gene trimming. TCR beta sequences reportedly predicted the HLA-A and HLA-B alleles of most subjects accurately.

This CDR3 contains 17 residues. Germline assignment: CDR1 LGHNA and CDR2 YNFKEQ. With V trimmed by 0 bases and J by 3 bases, 4 bases remained unmatched. This clone was seen a handful of times. Antigen: not known. The origin of this receptor is a young man in good health and CMV-seropositive. The sample was PBMCs. The rearrangement joins TRBV4-2 to TRBJ2-1; 11 bases match TRBD2. This CDR3 is CASSQERLAGNYNEQFF. CDR3 DNA sequence: TGTGCCAGCAGCCAAGAAAGACTAGCGGGGAACTACAATGAGCAGTTCTTC.